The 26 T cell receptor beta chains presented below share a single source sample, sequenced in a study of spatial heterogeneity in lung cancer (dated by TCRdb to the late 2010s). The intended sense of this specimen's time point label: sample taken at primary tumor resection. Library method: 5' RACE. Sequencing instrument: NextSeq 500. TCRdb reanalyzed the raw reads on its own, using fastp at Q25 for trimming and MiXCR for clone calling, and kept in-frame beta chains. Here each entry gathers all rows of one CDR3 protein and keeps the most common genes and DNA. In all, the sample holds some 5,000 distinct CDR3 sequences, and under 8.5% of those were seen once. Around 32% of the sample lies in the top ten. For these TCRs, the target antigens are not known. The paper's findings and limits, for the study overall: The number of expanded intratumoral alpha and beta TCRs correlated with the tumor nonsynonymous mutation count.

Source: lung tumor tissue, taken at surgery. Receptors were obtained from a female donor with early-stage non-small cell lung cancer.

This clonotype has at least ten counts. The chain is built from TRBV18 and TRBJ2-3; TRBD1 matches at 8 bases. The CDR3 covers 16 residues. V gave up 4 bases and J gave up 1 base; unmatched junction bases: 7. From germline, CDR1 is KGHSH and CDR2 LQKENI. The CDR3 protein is CASSLLQTGGTDTQYF. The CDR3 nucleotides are TGTGCCAGCTCACTACTCCAGACAGGGGGCACAGATACGCAGTATTTT.

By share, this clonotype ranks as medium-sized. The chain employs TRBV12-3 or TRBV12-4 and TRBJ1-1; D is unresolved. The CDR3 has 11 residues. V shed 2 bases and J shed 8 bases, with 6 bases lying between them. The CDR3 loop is CASSLSPEAFF. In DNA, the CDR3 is TGTGCCAGCAGTTTATCCCCCGAAGCTTTCTTT.

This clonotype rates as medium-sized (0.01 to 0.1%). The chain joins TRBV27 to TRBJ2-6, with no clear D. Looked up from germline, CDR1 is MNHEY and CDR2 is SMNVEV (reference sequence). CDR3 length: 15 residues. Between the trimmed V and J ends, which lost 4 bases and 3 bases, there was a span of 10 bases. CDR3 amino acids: CASSSDTYGANVLTF. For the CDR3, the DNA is TGTGCCAGCAGTTCCGACACCTATGGGGCCAACGTCCTGACTTTC.

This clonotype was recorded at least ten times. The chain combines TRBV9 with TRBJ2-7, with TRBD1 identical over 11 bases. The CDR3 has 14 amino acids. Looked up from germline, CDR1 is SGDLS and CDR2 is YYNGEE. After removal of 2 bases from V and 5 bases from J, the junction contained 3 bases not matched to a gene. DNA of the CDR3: TGTGCCAGCAGCGTGGGACAGGGGGTCCACGAGCAGTACTTC. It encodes CASSVGQGVHEQYF.

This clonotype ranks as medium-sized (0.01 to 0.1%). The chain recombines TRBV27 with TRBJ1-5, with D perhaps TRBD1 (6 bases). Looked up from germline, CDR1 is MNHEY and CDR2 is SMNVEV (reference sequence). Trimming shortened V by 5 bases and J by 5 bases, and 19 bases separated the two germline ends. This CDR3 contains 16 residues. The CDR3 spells CASSPWDIGEDQPQHF. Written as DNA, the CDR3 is TGTGCCAGCAGTCCCTGGGACATCGGAGAGGATCAGCCCCAGCATTTT.

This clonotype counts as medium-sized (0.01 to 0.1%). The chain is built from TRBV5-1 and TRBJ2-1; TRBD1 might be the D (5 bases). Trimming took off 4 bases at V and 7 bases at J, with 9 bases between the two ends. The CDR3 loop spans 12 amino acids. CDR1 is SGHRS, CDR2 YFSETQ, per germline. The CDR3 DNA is TGCGCCAGCAGCCCGGCAGGGAATGAGCAGTTCTTC. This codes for CASSPAGNEQFF.

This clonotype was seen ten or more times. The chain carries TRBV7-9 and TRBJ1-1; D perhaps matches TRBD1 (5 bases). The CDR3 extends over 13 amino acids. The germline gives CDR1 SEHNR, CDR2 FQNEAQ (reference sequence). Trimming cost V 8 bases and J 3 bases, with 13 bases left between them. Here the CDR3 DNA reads TGTGCCAGCGGAGGGGTCGGCCACACTGAAGCTTTCTTT. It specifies CASGGVGHTEAFF.

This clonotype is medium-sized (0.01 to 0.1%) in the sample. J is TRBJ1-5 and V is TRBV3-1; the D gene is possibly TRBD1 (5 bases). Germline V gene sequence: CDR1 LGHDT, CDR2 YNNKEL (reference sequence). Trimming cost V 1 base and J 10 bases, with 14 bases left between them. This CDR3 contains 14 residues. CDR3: CASSQGTGIPPQHF. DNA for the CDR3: TGTGCCAGCAGCCAAGGAACAGGTATCCCTCCCCAGCATTTT. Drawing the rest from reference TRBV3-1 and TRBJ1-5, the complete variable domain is DTAVSQTPKYLVTQMGNDKSIKCEQNLGHDTMYWYKQDSKKFLKIMFSYNNKELIINETVPNRFSPKSPDKAHLNLHINSLELGDSAVYFCASSQGTGIPPQHFGDGTRLSIL.

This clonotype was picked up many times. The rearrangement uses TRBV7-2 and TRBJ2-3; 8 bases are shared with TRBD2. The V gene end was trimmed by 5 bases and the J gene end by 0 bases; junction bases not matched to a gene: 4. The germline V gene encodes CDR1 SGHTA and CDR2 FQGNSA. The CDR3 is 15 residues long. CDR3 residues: CASSTSGTSTDTQYF. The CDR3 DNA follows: TGTGCCAGCAGCACTAGCGGAACTAGCACAGATACGCAGTATTTT.

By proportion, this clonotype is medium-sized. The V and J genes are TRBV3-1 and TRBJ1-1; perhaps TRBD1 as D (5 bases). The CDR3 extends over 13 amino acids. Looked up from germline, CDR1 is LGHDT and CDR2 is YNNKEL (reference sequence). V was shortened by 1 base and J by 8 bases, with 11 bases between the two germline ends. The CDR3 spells CASSQGPRQEAFF. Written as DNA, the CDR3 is TGTGCCAGCAGCCAAGGCCCTCGACAGGAAGCTTTCTTT. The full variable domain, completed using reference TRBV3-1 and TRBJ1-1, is DTAVSQTPKYLVTQMGNDKSIKCEQNLGHDTMYWYKQDSKKFLKIMFSYNNKELIINETVPNRFSPKSPDKAHLNLHINSLELGDSAVYFCASSQGPRQEAFFGQGTRLTVV.

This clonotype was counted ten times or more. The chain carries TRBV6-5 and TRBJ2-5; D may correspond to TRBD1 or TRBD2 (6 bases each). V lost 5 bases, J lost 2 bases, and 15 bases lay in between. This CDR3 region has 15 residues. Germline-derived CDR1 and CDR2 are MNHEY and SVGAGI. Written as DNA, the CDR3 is TGTGCCAGCAGTCACCGGGGGCTGGGGCAAGAGACCCAGTACTTC. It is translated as CASSHRGLGQETQYF.

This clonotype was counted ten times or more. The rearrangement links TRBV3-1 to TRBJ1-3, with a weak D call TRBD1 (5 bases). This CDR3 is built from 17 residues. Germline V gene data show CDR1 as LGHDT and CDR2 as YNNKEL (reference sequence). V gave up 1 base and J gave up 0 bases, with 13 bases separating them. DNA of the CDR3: TGTGCCAGCAGCCAAGTGGGGACGGGATTCTCTGGAAACACCATATATTTT. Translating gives CASSQVGTGFSGNTIYF.

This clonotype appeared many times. The CDR3 DNA is TGTGCCAGCAGCCAAACGATTCCGGGACAGGATTTCTATGGCTACACCTTC. It specifies CASSQTIPGQDFYGYTF. The rearrangement joins TRBV7-9 to TRBJ1-2, with 8 positions matching TRBD1. Germline V lookup: CDR1 SEHNR, CDR2 FQNEAQ (reference sequence). This CDR3 contains 17 residues. J was trimmed by 4 bases and V by 5 bases; bases with no gene match: 15.

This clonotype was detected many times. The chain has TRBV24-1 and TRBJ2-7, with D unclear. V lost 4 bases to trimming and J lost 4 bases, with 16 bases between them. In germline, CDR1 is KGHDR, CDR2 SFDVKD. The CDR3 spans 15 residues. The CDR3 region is CATSESGSVTYEQYF. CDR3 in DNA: TGTGCCACCAGTGAATCCGGCAGTGTAACGTACGAGCAGTACTTC.

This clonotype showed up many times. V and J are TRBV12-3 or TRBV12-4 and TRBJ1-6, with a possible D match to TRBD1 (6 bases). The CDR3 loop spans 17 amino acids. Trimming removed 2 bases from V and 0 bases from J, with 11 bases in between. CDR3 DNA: TGTGCCAGCAGTTTACGGGGGCAGAGCTCCTATAATTCACCCCTCCACTTT. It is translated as CASSLRGQSSYNSPLHF.

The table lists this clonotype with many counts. The chain's CDR3 is CASTGAGGTGELFF. CDR3 DNA: TGTGCCAGCACTGGAGCGGGAGGTACCGGGGAGCTGTTTTTT. This sequence joins TRBV5-4 and TRBJ2-2, with 9 bases matching TRBD2. Germline V gene lookup returns CDR1 SGHNT and CDR2 YYREEE (reference sequence). The CDR3 is 14 residues long. V lost 6 bases and J lost 5; bases outside the gene matches: 5.

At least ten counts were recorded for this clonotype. The chain's CDR3 is CASGSGSRSYGYTF. CDR3 coding DNA: TGTGCTAGTGGTTCCGGATCCAGAAGCTATGGCTACACCTTC. J is TRBJ1-2 and V is TRBV12-5; D is uncertain. V was shortened by 4 bases and J by 4 bases, with 13 bases between the two germline ends. Looked up from germline, CDR1 is LGHNT and CDR2 is FRNRAP. The CDR3 loop spans 14 amino acids.

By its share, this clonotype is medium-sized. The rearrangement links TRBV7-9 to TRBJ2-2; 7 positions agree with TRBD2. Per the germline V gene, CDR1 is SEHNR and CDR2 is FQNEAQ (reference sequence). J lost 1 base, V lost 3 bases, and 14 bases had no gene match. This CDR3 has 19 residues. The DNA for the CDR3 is TGTGCCAGCAGCTTCCCCCAAGGAAGTGGGGGGGTGAACACCGGGGAGCTGTTTTTT. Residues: CASSFPQGSGGVNTGELFF. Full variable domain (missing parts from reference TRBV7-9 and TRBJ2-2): DTGVSQNPRHKITKRGQNVTFRCDPISEHNRLYWYRQTLGQGPEFLTYFQNEAQLEKSRLLSDRFSAERPKGSFSTLEIQRTEQGDSAMYLCASSFPQGSGGVNTGELFFGEGSRLTVL.

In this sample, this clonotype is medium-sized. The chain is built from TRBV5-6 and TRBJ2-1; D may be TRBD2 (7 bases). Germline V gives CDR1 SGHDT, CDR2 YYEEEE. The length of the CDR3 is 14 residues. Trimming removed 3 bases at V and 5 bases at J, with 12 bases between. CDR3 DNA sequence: TGTGCCAGCAGCTACTCGGGGGGCGACAATGAGCAGTTCTTC. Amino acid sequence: CASSYSGGDNEQFF.

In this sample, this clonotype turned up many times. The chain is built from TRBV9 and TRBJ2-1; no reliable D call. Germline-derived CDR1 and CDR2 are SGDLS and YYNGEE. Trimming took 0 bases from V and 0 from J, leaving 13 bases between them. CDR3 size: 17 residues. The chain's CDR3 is CASSVAPLMSSYNEQFF. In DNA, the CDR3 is TGTGCCAGCAGCGTAGCCCCTCTTATGAGCTCCTACAATGAGCAGTTCTTC. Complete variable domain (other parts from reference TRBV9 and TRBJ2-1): DSGVTQTPKHLITATGQRVTLRCSPRSGDLSVYWYQQSLDQGLQFLIQYYNGEERAKGNILERFSAQQFPDLHSELNLSSLELGDSALYFCASSVAPLMSSYNEQFFGPGTRLTVL.

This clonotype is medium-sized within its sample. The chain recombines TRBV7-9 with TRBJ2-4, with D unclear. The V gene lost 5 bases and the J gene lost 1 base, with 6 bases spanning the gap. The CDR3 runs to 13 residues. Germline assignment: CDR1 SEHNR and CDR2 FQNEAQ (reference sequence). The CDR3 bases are TGTGCCAGCAGCCACGGGGCCAAAAACATTCAGTACTTC. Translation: CASSHGAKNIQYF. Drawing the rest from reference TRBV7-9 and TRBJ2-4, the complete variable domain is DTGVSQNPRHKITKRGQNVTFRCDPISEHNRLYWYRQTLGQGPEFLTYFQNEAQLEKSRLLSDRFSAERPKGSFSTLEIQRTEQGDSAMYLCASSHGAKNIQYFGAGTRLSVL.

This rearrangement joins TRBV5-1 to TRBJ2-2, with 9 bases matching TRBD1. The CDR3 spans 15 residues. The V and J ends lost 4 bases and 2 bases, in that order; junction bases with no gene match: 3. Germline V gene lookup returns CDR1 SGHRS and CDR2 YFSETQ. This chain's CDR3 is CASSLGQGNTGELFF. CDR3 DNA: TGCGCCAGCAGCCTGGGACAGGGCAACACCGGGGAGCTGTTTTTT.

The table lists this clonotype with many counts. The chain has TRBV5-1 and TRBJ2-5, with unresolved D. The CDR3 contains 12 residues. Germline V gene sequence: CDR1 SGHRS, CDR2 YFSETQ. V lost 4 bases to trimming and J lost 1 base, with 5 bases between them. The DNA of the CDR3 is TGCGCCAGCAGCGTACTCCAAGAGACCCAGTACTTC. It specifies CASSVLQETQYF. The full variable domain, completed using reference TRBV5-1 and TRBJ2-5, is KAGVTQTPRYLIKTRGQQVTLSCSPISGHRSVSWYQQTPGQGLQFLFEYFSETQRNKGNFPGRFSGRQFSNSRSEMNVSTLELGDSALYLCASSVLQETQYFGPGTRLLVL.

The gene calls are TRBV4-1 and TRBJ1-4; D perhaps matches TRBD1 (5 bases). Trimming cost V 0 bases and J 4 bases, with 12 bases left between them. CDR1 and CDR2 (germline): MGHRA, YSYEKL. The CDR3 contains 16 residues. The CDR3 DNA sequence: TGCGCCAGCAGCCAAGAAGGGGCAGTGGGTAATGAAAAACTGTTTTTT. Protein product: CASSQEGAVGNEKLFF.

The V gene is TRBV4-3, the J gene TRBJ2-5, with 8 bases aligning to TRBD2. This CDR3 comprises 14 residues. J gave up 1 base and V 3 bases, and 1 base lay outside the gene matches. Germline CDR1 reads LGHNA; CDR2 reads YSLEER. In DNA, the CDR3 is TGCGCCAGCAGCCAGGGACTAGGCCAAGAGACCCAGTACTTC. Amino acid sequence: CASSQGLGQETQYF.

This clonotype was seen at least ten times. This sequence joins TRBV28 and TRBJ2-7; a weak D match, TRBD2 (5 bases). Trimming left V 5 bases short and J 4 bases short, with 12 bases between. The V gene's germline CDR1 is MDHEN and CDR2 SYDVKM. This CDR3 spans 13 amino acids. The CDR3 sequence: CASSIRGKYEQYF. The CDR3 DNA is TGTGCCAGCAGTATTCGGGGAAAATACGAGCAGTACTTC.